This is a list of T cell receptor beta chains from one sample in a study of T-cell memory formation after mild COVID-19. TCRdb re-called the 5' RACE reads with MiXCR, one entry per CDR3 protein. The table includes about 320,000 distinct CDR3 sequences, about 13% detected once. The sequenced material came from PBMCs or a T cell subset sorted from them (not recorded which). The receptors stem from a man between 18 and 35 years old who had mild COVID-19 (a few samples of this study predate the infection). Cell type and time point are not known. CDR3s include the opening cysteine and the closing phenylalanine or tryptophan. The D gene is left open where the match is weak. Only some rows state a clone size, as once, few, many or a class for expanded clones.

v_call: TRBV5-5
j_call: TRBJ1-5
d_call: .
clone_size: .
cdr3_aa: CASSWGGEQPQHF
cdr3_nt: TGTGCCAGCAGCTGGGGAGGGGAGCAGCCCCAGCATTTT

v_call: TRBV6-5
j_call: TRBJ1-2
d_call: .
clone_size: .
cdr3_aa: CASSYSSSRHYGYTF
cdr3_nt: TGTGCCAGCAGTTACTCCTCGAGCAGGCACTATGGCTACACCTTC

v_call: TRBV20-1
j_call: TRBJ1-2
d_call: .
clone_size: few
cdr3_aa: CSARAAQGPPSYGYTF
cdr3_nt: TGCAGTGCTAGAGCTGCCCAGGGGCCACCTTCCTATGGCTACACCTTC

v_call: TRBV5-1
j_call: TRBJ2-1
d_call: TRBD1
clone_size: many
cdr3_aa: CASSFALDRDEQFF
cdr3_nt: TGCGCCAGCAGCTTCGCCTTGGACAGGGATGAGCAGTTCTTC

v_call: TRBV5-1
j_call: TRBJ1-1
d_call: .
clone_size: many
cdr3_aa: CASKGGRGIDTEAFF
cdr3_nt: TGCGCCAGCAAGGGGGGAAGGGGGATCGACACTGAAGCTTTCTTT

v_call: TRBV5-1
j_call: TRBJ1-2
d_call: .
clone_size: .
cdr3_aa: CASSLAVDGGYTF
cdr3_nt: TGCGCCAGCAGCTTGGCCGTGGACGGTGGCTACACCTTC

v_call: TRBV6-1
j_call: TRBJ2-2
d_call: TRBD1
clone_size: .
cdr3_aa: CASKAPGGRRGELFF
cdr3_nt: TGTGCCAGCAAGGCTCCAGGGGGCCGTCGCGGGGAGCTGTTTTTT

v_call: TRBV12-3/TRBV12-4
j_call: TRBJ1-1
d_call: TRBD1
clone_size: .
cdr3_aa: CASSLAFGPTGKHTEAFF
cdr3_nt: TGTGCCAGCAGTTTAGCATTCGGGCCGACAGGGAAGCACACTGAAGCTTTCTTT

v_call: TRBV20-1
j_call: TRBJ2-2
d_call: TRBD2
clone_size: .
cdr3_aa: CSARVGTSGSGELFF
cdr3_nt: TGCAGTGCTAGAGTCGGGACTAGCGGGAGCGGGGAGCTGTTTTTT

v_call: TRBV5-1
j_call: TRBJ1-6
d_call: .
clone_size: .
cdr3_aa: CASSSGEKNSPLHF
cdr3_nt: TGCGCCAGCAGCTCAGGGGAAAAAAATTCACCCCTCCACTTT

v_call: TRBV5-1
j_call: TRBJ1-5
d_call: TRBD1
clone_size: few
cdr3_aa: CASSLGGGQGQGPQHF
cdr3_nt: TGCGCCAGCAGCTTGGGTGGGGGACAGGGCCAGGGGCCCCAGCATTTT

v_call: TRBV11-2
j_call: TRBJ2-1
d_call: .
clone_size: .
cdr3_aa: CASSFSGPREQFF
cdr3_nt: TGTGCCAGCAGCTTTTCCGGGCCCCGTGAGCAGTTCTTC

v_call: TRBV7-2
j_call: TRBJ2-4
d_call: .
clone_size: .
cdr3_aa: CASSPRAGNIQYF
cdr3_nt: TGTGCCAGCAGCCCGAGGGCCGGAAACATTCAGTACTTC

v_call: TRBV29-1
j_call: TRBJ1-2
d_call: .
clone_size: .
cdr3_aa: CSVVGFNYGYTF
cdr3_nt: TGCAGCGTTGTGGGGTTTAACTATGGCTACACCTTC

v_call: TRBV6-4
j_call: TRBJ1-1
d_call: TRBD1
clone_size: many
cdr3_aa: CASRRDREGTEAFF
cdr3_nt: TGTGCCAGCCGACGGGACAGGGAGGGCACTGAAGCTTTCTTT

v_call: TRBV20-1
j_call: TRBJ2-5
d_call: TRBD1
clone_size: .
cdr3_aa: CSARTPQGRETQYF
cdr3_nt: TGCAGTGCTAGAACTCCACAGGGGCGGGAGACCCAGTACTTC

v_call: TRBV5-1
j_call: TRBJ2-5
d_call: .
clone_size: many
cdr3_aa: CASSLAETQYF
cdr3_nt: TGTGCCAGCAGCTTGGCAGAGACCCAGTACTTC

v_call: TRBV20-1
j_call: TRBJ2-6
d_call: .
clone_size: .
cdr3_aa: CSARVASGANVLTF
cdr3_nt: TGCAGTGCTAGAGTGGCCTCTGGGGCCAACGTCCTGACTTTC

v_call: TRBV29-1
j_call: TRBJ1-4
d_call: .
clone_size: few
cdr3_aa: CSVGIQGIWEKLFF
cdr3_nt: TGCAGCGTGGGCATCCAGGGGATTTGGGAAAAACTGTTTTTT

v_call: TRBV6-6
j_call: TRBJ2-4
d_call: .
clone_size: few
cdr3_aa: CASSYRQENIQYF
cdr3_nt: TGTGCCAGCAGTTACCGACAGGAAAACATTCAGTACTTC

v_call: TRBV7-7
j_call: TRBJ2-7
d_call: .
clone_size: .
cdr3_aa: CASSLDTTTEQYF
cdr3_nt: TGTGCCAGCAGCTTAGACACGACTACGGAGCAGTACTTC

v_call: TRBV5-1
j_call: TRBJ1-2
d_call: .
clone_size: many
cdr3_aa: CASTGGYGYTF
cdr3_nt: TGCGCCAGCACCGGGGGCTATGGCTACACCTTC

v_call: TRBV7-2
j_call: TRBJ2-7
d_call: TRBD1
clone_size: few
cdr3_aa: CASSTTGTDYEQYF
cdr3_nt: TGTGCCAGCAGCACGACCGGGACAGACTACGAGCAGTACTTC

v_call: TRBV27
j_call: TRBJ2-2
d_call: TRBD2
clone_size: .
cdr3_aa: CASSPTSGVRDGELFF
cdr3_nt: TGTGCCAGCAGTCCCACTAGCGGGGTTCGGGACGGGGAGCTGTTTTTT

v_call: TRBV11-2
j_call: TRBJ2-1
d_call: .
clone_size: few
cdr3_aa: CAGSGAPGNEQFF
cdr3_nt: TGTGCCGGATCGGGGGCCCCGGGGAATGAGCAGTTCTTC

v_call: TRBV6-5
j_call: TRBJ2-7
d_call: TRBD1
clone_size: .
cdr3_aa: CASSYGQGSGYEQYF
cdr3_nt: TGTGCCAGCAGTTACGGACAGGGGTCTGGTTACGAGCAGTACTTC

v_call: TRBV5-6
j_call: TRBJ2-3
d_call: .
clone_size: few
cdr3_aa: CASSLGPGDGDTQYF
cdr3_nt: TGTGCCAGCAGCTTGGGGCCAGGGGATGGAGATACGCAGTATTTT

v_call: TRBV7-3
j_call: TRBJ1-1
d_call: .
clone_size: few
cdr3_aa: CASSLDGTSNTEAFF
cdr3_nt: TGTGCCAGCAGCTTAGACGGGACATCCAACACTGAAGCTTTCTTT

v_call: TRBV7-9
j_call: TRBJ2-1
d_call: TRBD1
clone_size: .
cdr3_aa: CASSRTGFYPYNEQFF
cdr3_nt: TGTGCCAGCAGCCGGACAGGTTTTTACCCCTACAATGAGCAGTTCTTC

v_call: TRBV7-9
j_call: TRBJ1-6
d_call: .
clone_size: .
cdr3_aa: CASRPSGSDSPLHF
cdr3_nt: TGTGCCAGCAGGCCTTCAGGGTCTGATTCACCCCTCCACTTT

v_call: TRBV20-1
j_call: TRBJ2-2
d_call: .
clone_size: many
cdr3_aa: CSAKGLFTGELFF
cdr3_nt: TGCAGTGCTAAAGGGCTCTTTACCGGGGAGCTGTTTTTT

v_call: TRBV6-2/TRBV6-3
j_call: TRBJ2-5
d_call: .
clone_size: .
cdr3_aa: CASLLHGYPQETQYF
cdr3_nt: TGTGCCAGCCTCCTGCATGGCTACCCACAAGAGACCCAGTACTTC

v_call: TRBV12-3/TRBV12-4
j_call: TRBJ2-7
d_call: TRBD1
clone_size: few
cdr3_aa: CASSFGTGGYEQYF
cdr3_nt: TGTGCCAGCAGTTTCGGGACAGGGGGCTACGAGCAGTACTTC

v_call: TRBV6-5
j_call: TRBJ2-1
d_call: TRBD2
clone_size: few
cdr3_aa: CASSPYGTTNEQFF
cdr3_nt: TGTGCCAGCAGCCCCTACGGGACTACAAATGAGCAGTTCTTC

v_call: TRBV6-5
j_call: TRBJ1-2
d_call: TRBD1
clone_size: few
cdr3_aa: CASSYSDRGTYGYTF
cdr3_nt: TGTGCCAGCAGTTACTCGGACAGGGGGACCTATGGCTACACCTTC

v_call: TRBV6-5
j_call: TRBJ1-4
d_call: .
clone_size: .
cdr3_aa: CASSSPRREGEKLFF
cdr3_nt: TGTGCCAGCAGTTCTCCCAGGCGTGAAGGAGAAAAACTGTTTTTT

v_call: TRBV29-1
j_call: TRBJ1-2
d_call: TRBD1
clone_size: .
cdr3_aa: CSVQTGGSNGYTF
cdr3_nt: TGCAGCGTGCAGACAGGGGGAAGTAATGGCTACACCTTC

v_call: TRBV11-2
j_call: TRBJ2-7
d_call: TRBD2
clone_size: .
cdr3_aa: CASSFSLAGGYEQYF
cdr3_nt: TGTGCCAGCAGCTTCTCCCTCGCGGGGGGCTACGAGCAGTACTTC

v_call: TRBV2
j_call: TRBJ2-1
d_call: .
clone_size: few
cdr3_aa: CASSEVMEQFF
cdr3_nt: TGTGCCAGCAGTGAGGTGATGGAGCAGTTCTTC

v_call: TRBV29-1
j_call: TRBJ2-7
d_call: .
clone_size: few
cdr3_aa: CSVEDRRGGAYEQYF
cdr3_nt: TGCAGCGTTGAAGATCGGAGAGGGGGGGCCTACGAGCAGTACTTC

v_call: TRBV7-3
j_call: TRBJ1-2
d_call: .
clone_size: .
cdr3_aa: CASSLDGQTYGYTF
cdr3_nt: TGTGCCAGCAGCTTAGATGGACAGACCTATGGCTACACCTTC

v_call: TRBV7-2
j_call: TRBJ2-7
d_call: .
clone_size: .
cdr3_aa: CASSPFSTYEQYF
cdr3_nt: TGTGCCAGCAGCCCCTTTTCGACCTACGAGCAGTACTTC

v_call: TRBV15
j_call: TRBJ2-3
d_call: .
clone_size: .
cdr3_aa: CATSGDGGNTQYF
cdr3_nt: TGTGCCACCAGCGGGGATGGGGGGAATACGCAGTATTTT

v_call: TRBV6-2/TRBV6-3
j_call: TRBJ2-7
d_call: .
clone_size: .
cdr3_aa: CASSRTRPYEQYF
cdr3_nt: TGTGCCAGCAGTCGAACTCGGCCCTACGAGCAGTACTTC

v_call: TRBV7-8
j_call: TRBJ1-2
d_call: .
clone_size: .
cdr3_aa: CASSLLKGGASNGYTF
cdr3_nt: TGTGCCAGCAGCTTACTTAAGGGGGGCGCGTCGAATGGCTACACCTTC

v_call: TRBV6-5
j_call: TRBJ2-3
d_call: TRBD2
clone_size: few
cdr3_aa: CASSYWGKTSGTYTDTQYF
cdr3_nt: TGTGCCAGCAGTTACTGGGGGAAGACTAGCGGCACTTACACAGATACGCAGTATTTT

v_call: TRBV5-1
j_call: TRBJ1-1
d_call: .
clone_size: few
cdr3_aa: CASKYLPGENTEAFF
cdr3_nt: TGCGCCAGCAAGTATCTTCCGGGGGAGAACACTGAAGCTTTCTTT

v_call: TRBV5-1
j_call: TRBJ2-2
d_call: .
clone_size: few
cdr3_aa: CASSLTTKANTGELFF
cdr3_nt: TGCGCCAGCAGCCTTACGACAAAGGCGAACACCGGGGAGCTGTTTTTT

v_call: TRBV5-1
j_call: TRBJ1-3
d_call: .
clone_size: once
cdr3_aa: CASSLMDRISGNTIYF
cdr3_nt: TGCGCCAGCAGCTTGATGGACAGAATATCTGGAAACACCATATATTTT

v_call: TRBV7-9
j_call: TRBJ2-3
d_call: TRBD2
clone_size: .
cdr3_aa: CASSLSGGAADTQYF
cdr3_nt: TGTGCCAGCAGCTTGAGCGGGGGGGCGGCAGATACGCAGTATTTT